Listed here is a single T cell receptor beta chain. TCRdb reanalysed the 5' RACE reads using MiXCR and keeps one entry per CDR3 protein. The sample lists hundreds of thousands of distinct CDR3 sequences, about 9.5% occurring once. Trimming took 8 bases from V and 7 from J, leaving 17 bases between them. The CDR3 has 14 residues. Germline CDR1 reads MNHEY; CDR2 reads SMNVEV (reference sequence). The sample originates from a study of T cells after yellow fever vaccination. Sequenced material: PBMCs, taken on the day of the first yellow fever vaccination. The rearrangement joins TRBV27 to TRBJ1-4, with TRBD1 as a possible D gene (5 bases). The clonotype comes from a man aged 18 to 35 who received the YFV17D yellow fever vaccine. The CDR3 DNA sequence: TGTGCCAGCGGCTGGGGCCCGGAAAGTGAAAAACTGTTTTTT. It translates to CASGWGPESEKLFF.